This T cell receptor (beta chain) was captured by sequencing in a study of low-dose radiotherapy and immunotherapy resistance in tumors (dated by TCRdb to between 2022 and 2023). Background on the whole study: In Cohort 1, 0.5 Gy per fraction was delivered every 2 weeks, and a total PTV dose of 6.5 Gy was prescribed. In Cohort 2, 1 Gy per fraction was delivered every two weeks, for a total of 13 Gy over 26 weeks. Nivolumab and ipilimumab were both given intravenously, with nivolumab at a 240 mg flat dose every two weeks and ipilimumab at 1 mg/kg every six weeks. Intravenous cyclophosphamide at 200 mg/m2 was administered every two weeks, one day ahead of each radiation and immunotherapy administration. Aspirin 300 mg was taken orally once daily by patients for four cycles, starting on cycle 1 day 1. Randomization of trial participants into treatment groups was not performed. The translational analysis covered eight patients: three from the first dose cohort and the first five from the second dose cohort.

This clonotype was observed a handful of times. This clone's antigen is unknown. Per-nucleotide qualities are absent, and no much larger clonotype sits a single base away. Superscript III and a set of TRAV- and TRBV-specific primers were used to synthesize first-strand cDNA, so that both TCRalpha and TCRbeta chains were covered. TCRs were amplified for 20 PCR cycles with Phusion, using a constant-region primer paired with the adapter attached to the V primers. The MessageAmp II aRNA Amplification Kit was used to amplify the isolated mRNA, with in vitro transcription run for roughly 15 hours at 37 degrees C. mRNA for TCR sequencing was isolated with the Dynabeads mRNA DIRECT Purification Kit. Indexed Illumina adapters were added in a second Phusion PCR of roughly 26 cycles, after which AMPure XP beads were used to purify the products. The original methods were these. Using custom Perl scripts, TCR sequences encoding the same protein were pooled, out-of-frame sequences were removed, and the abundance of each clonotype was computed. TCR sequences supported by only a single read were excluded from analysis. Among the metrics used to describe the repertoires were Shannon entropy, Gini index, clonality, richness, and the frequency of TCRs shared between repertoires. TCRdb reanalyzed the raw reads on its own, using fastp at Q25 for trimming and MiXCR for clone calling, and kept in-frame beta chains. CDR3 protein duplicates are merged, each entry listing the most common genes and DNA. V and J calls and clone size were set by TCRdb, not the authors. This sample holds roughly 10,000 distinct CDR3 sequences; around half were observed only once. The top ten hold 8.1% of the sample.

Trimming takes 5 bases off V and 4 bases off J; junction bases not matched to a gene: 6. The CDR3 sequence holds 15 residues, the cysteine and phenylalanine included. Of the read, only the CDR3 DNA is kept; its 45 bases are in frame from base 1. From the germline V gene, CDR1 is SGHRS and CDR2 is YFSETQ. The donors came from RACIN, which was a single-arm phase I dose-escalation trial that paired nivolumab and ipilimumab with aspirin, low-dose cyclophosphamide and low-dose radiotherapy. Patients with advanced, TIL-negative solid tumors were considered eligible. Recombination connected TRBV5-1 to TRBJ2-2; 9 middle bases align to TRBD1. The receptor was isolated from a human donor with advanced metastatic prostate, ovarian, gallbladder or colorectal cancer (not recorded which). This table probably holds off-target reads from a library built for another chain. The CDR3 has the sequence CASREQGAATGELFF. The sequence in DNA is TGCGCCAGCAGGGAACAGGGGGCGGCCACCGGGGAGCTGTTTTTT.